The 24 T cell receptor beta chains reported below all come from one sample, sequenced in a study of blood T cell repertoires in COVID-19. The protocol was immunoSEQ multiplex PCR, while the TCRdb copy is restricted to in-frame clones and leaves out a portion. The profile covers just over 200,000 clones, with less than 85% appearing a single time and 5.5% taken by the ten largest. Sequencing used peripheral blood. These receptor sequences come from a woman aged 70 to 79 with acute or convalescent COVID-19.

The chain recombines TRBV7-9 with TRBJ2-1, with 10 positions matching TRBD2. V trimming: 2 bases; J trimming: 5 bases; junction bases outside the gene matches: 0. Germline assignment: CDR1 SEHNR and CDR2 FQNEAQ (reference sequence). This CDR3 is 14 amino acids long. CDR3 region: CASSLTSGDNEQFF. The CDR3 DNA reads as TGTGCCAGCAGCTTAACTAGCGGGGACAATGAGCAGTTCTTC.

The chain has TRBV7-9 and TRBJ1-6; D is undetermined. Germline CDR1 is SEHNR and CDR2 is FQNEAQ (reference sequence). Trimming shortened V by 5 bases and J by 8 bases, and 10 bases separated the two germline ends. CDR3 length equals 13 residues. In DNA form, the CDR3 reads TGTGCCAGCAGCCGAGACGCGGATTCACCCCTCCACTTT. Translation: CASSRDADSPLHF. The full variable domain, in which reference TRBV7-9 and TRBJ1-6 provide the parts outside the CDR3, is DTGVSQNPRHKITKRGQNVTFRCDPISEHNRLYWYRQTLGQGPEFLTYFQNEAQLEKSRLLSDRFSAERPKGSFSTLEIQRTEQGDSAMYLCASSRDADSPLHFGNGTRLTVT.

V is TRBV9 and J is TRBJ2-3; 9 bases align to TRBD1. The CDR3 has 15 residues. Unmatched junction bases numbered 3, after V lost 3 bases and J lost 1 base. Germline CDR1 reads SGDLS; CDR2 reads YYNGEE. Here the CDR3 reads CASSARTGGTDTQYF. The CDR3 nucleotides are TGTGCCAGCAGCGCAAGGACAGGGGGCACAGATACGCAGTATTTT.

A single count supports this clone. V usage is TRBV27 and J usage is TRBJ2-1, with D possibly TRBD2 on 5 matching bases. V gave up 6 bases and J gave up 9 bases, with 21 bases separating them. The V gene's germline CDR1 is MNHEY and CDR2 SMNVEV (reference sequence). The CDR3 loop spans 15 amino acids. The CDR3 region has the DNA TGTGCCAGCAGCCAACGGACTCCCCCTTGGGGTGAGCAGTTCTTC. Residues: CASSQRTPPWGEQFF.

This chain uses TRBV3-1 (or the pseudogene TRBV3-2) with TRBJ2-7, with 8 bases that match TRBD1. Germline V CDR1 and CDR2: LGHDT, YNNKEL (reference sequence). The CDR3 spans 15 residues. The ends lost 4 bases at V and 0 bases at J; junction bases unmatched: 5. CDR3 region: CASSRDRGDSYEQYF. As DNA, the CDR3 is TGTGCCAGCAGCCGAGACAGGGGAGACTCCTACGAGCAGTACTTC.

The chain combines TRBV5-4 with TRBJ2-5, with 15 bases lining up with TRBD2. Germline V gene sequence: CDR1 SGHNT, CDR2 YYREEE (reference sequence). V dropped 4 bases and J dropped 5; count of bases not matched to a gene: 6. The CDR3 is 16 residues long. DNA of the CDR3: TGTGCCAGCAGCCGGACTAGCGGGGGGGTTGGGGAGACCCAGTACTTC. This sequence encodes CASSRTSGGVGETQYF.

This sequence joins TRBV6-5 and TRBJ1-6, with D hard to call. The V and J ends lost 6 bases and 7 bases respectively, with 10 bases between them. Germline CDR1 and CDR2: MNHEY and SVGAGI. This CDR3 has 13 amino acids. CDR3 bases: TGTGCCAGCAGCACAGCACCGAATTCACCCCTCCACTTT. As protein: CASSTAPNSPLHF.

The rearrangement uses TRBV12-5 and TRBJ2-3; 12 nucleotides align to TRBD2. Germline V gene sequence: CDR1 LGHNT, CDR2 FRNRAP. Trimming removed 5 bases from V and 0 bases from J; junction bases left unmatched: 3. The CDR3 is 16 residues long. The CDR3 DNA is TGTGCTAGTGGTCCCGGACTAGCGGGGAGCACAGATACGCAGTATTTT. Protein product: CASGPGLAGSTDTQYF.

CDR3 in DNA: TGTGCCAGCTCACTCGGACAGGGGTCTTCCGGAAACACCATATATTTT. It encodes CASSLGQGSSGNTIYF. The chain carries TRBV18 and TRBJ1-3; TRBD1 matches at 9 bases. The germline gives CDR1 KGHSH, CDR2 LQKENI. This CDR3 has 16 amino acids. With V trimmed by 4 bases and J by 4 bases, 8 bases remained unmatched.

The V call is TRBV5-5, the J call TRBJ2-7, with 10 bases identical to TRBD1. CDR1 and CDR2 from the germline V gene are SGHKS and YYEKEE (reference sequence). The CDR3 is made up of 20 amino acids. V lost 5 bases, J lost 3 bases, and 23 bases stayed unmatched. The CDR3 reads CASRRRPLMSGTGVSYEQYF. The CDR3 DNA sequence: TGTGCCAGCAGACGCCGGCCTTTGATGTCCGGGACAGGGGTTAGCTACGAGCAGTACTTC.

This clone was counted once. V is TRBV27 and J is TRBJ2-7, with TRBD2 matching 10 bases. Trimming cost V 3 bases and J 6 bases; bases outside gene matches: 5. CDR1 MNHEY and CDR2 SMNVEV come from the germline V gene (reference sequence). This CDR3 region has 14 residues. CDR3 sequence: CASSLGSGRFEQYF. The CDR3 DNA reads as TGTGCCAGCAGTTTGGGTAGCGGGAGGTTCGAGCAGTACTTC.

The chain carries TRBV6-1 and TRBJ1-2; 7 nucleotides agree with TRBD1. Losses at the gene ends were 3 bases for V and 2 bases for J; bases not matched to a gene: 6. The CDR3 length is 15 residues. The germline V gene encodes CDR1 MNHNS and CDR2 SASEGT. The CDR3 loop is CASSDRQGFNYGYTF. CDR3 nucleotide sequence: TGTGCCAGCAGTGACCGACAGGGCTTCAACTATGGCTACACCTTC.

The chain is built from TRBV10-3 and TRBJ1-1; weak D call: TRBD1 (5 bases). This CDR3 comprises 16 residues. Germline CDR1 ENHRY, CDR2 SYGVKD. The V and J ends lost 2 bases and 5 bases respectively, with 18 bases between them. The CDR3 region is CAISEPPAGGGTEAFF. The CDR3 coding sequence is TGTGCCATCAGTGAGCCACCGGCGGGGGGAGGAACTGAAGCTTTCTTT.

The CDR3: CASSIASGTPVGYTF. The CDR3 nucleotides read TGTGCCAGTAGTATAGCTTCGGGGACACCCGTCGGCTACACCTTC. The rearrangement uses TRBV19 and TRBJ1-2; tentatively, D is TRBD1 (6 bases). V lost 1 base, J lost 8 bases, and 17 bases lay in between. CDR1 and CDR2 from the germline V gene are LNHDA and SQIVND (reference sequence). This CDR3 contains 15 residues.

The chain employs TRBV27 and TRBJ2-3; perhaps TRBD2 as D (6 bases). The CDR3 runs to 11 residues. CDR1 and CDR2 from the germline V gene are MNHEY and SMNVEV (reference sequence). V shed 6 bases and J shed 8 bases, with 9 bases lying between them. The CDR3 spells CASSVGGTQYF. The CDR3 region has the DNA TGTGCCAGCAGCGTCGGGGGTACGCAGTATTTT.

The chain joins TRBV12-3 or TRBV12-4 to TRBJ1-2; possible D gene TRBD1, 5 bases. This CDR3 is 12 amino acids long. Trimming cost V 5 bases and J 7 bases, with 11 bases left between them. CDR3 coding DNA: TGTGCCAGCAGTCCGGGGGGTGTTGGCTACACCTTC. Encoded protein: CASSPGGVGYTF.

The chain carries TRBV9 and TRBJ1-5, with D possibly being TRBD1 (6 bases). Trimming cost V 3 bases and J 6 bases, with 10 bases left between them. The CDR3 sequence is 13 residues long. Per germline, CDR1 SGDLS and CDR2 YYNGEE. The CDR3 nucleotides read TGTGCCAGCAGCGCGGGGGGCGGTCAGCCCCAGCATTTT. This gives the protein CASSAGGGQPQHF.

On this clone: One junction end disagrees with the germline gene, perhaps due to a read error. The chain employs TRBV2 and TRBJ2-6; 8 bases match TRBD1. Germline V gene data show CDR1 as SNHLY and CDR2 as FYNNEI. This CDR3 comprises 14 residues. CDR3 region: CACRTGTGANVLTF. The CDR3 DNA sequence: TGTGCCTGCAGGACAGGGACCGGGGCCAACGTCCTGACTTTC.

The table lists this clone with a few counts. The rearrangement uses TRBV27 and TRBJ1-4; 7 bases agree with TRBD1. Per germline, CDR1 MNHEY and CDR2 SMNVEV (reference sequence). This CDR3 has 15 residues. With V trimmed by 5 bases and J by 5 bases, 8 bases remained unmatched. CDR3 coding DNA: TGTGCCAGCAGTCCACCAAGGGACAGCAATGAAAAACTGTTTTTT. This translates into CASSPPRDSNEKLFF.

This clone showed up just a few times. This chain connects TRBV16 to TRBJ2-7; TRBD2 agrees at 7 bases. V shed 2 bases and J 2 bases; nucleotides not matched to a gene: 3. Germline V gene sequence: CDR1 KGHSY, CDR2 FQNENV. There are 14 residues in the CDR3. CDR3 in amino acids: CASSQSGATYEQYF. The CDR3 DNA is TGTGCCAGCAGCCAAAGCGGGGCAACCTACGAGCAGTACTTC.

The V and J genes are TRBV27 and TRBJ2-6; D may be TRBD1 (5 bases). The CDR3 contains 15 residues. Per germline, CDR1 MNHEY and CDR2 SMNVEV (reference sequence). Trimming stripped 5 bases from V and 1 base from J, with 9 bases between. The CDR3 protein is CASSTQGSGANVLTF. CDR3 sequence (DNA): TGTGCCAGCAGTACCCAGGGATCTGGGGCCAACGTCCTGACTTTC.

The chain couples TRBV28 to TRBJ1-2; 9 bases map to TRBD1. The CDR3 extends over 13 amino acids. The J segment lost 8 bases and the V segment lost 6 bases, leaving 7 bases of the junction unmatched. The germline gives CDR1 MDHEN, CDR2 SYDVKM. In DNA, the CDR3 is TGTGCCAGCAGACCACAGGGGGCGTGGGGCTACACCTTC. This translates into CASRPQGAWGYTF.

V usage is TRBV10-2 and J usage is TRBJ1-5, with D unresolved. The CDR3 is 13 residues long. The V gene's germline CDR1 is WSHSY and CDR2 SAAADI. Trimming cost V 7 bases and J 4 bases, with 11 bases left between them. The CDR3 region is CASNHALNQPQHF. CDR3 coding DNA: TGCGCCAGCAACCATGCGCTTAATCAGCCCCAGCATTTT.

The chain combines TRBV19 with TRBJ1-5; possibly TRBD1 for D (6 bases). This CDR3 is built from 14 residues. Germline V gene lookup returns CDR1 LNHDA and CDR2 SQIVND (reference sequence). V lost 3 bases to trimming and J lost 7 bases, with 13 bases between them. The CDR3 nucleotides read TGTGCCAGTAGTATGAACAGGGACGTGCAGCCCCAGCATTTT. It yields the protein CASSMNRDVQPQHF.